This T cell receptor beta chain was identified during a study of blood T cell repertoires in COVID-19. Sequenced by immunoSEQ multiplex PCR; TCRdb stores in-frame clones only, minus some. The profile shows 400,000 to 450,000 clones, over 85% of them singletons. The CDR3 is made up of 15 amino acids. Germline CDR1 SGHTS, CDR2 YDEGEE. J lost 1 base, V lost 4 bases, and 6 bases had no gene match. The sequence was collected from a man between 18 and 35 years old with COVID-19, enrolled during active disease. Material for sequencing was peripheral blood. The rearrangement uses TRBV5-8 and TRBJ1-1; TRBD1 matches 8 bases. The CDR3 loop is CASSPTGVWNTEAFF. The CDR3 nucleotides are TGTGCCAGCAGCCCGACAGGGGTTTGGAACACTGAAGCTTTCTTT.